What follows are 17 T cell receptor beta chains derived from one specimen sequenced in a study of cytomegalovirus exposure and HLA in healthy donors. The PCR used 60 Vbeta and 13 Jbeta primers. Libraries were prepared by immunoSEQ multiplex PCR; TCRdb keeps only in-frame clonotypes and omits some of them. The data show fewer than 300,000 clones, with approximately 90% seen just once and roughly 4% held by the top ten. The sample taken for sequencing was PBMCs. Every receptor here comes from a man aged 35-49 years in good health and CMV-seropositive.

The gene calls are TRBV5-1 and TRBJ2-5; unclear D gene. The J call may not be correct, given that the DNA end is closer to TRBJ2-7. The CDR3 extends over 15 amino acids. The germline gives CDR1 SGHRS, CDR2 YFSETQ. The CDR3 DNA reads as TGCGCCAGCAGCCGCGACCCGGCTAGCTCCTACGAGCAGTACTTC. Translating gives CASSRDPASSYEQYF.

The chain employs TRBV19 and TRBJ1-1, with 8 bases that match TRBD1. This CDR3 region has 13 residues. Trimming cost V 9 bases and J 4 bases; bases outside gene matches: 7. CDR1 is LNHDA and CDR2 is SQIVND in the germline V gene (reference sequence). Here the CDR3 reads CASTKTGGTEAFF. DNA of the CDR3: TGTGCCAGCACAAAAACAGGGGGCACTGAAGCTTTCTTT.

The CDR3 nucleotides are TGTGCCAGTAGCCCCCGAGACAGGCACGGCTACACCTTC. It encodes CASSPRDRHGYTF. The J gene is TRBJ1-2, the V gene TRBV19, with TRBD1 as a possible D gene (6 bases). V gave up 6 bases and J gave up 8 bases, with 16 bases separating them. Germline lookup yields CDR1 LNHDA and CDR2 SQIVND (reference sequence). This CDR3 has 13 amino acids.

CDR3 DNA sequence: TGCGCCAGCAGCTTTGACCCGGACAGGGCGTCCTACGAGCAGTACTTC. Translation gives CASSFDPDRASYEQYF. This sequence joins TRBV5-1 and TRBJ2-5, with TRBD1 identical over 8 bases. The J call could be wrong; TRBJ2-7 is a better fit for the DNA end. This CDR3 has 16 residues. From germline, CDR1 is SGHRS and CDR2 YFSETQ.

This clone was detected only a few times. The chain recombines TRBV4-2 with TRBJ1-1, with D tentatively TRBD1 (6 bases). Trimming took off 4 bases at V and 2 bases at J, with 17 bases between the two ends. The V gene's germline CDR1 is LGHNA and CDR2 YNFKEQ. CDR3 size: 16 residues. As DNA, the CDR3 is TGTGCCAGCAGCCGCAACCCCAGGGGCCTTAACACTGAAGCTTTCTTT. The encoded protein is CASSRNPRGLNTEAFF.

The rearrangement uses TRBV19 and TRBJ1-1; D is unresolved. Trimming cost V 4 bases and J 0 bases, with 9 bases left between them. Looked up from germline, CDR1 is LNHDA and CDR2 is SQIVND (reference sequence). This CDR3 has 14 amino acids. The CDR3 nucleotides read TGTGCCAGTAGTACCCGAGGGATGAACACTGAAGCTTTCTTT. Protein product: CASSTRGMNTEAFF.

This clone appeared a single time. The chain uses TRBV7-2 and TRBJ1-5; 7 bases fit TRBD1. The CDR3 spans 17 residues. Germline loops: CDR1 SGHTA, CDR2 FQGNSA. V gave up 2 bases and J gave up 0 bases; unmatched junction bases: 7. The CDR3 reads CASSLRDSADSNQPQHF. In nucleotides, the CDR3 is TGTGCCAGCAGCTTAAGGGACAGCGCTGATAGCAATCAGCCCCAGCATTTT.

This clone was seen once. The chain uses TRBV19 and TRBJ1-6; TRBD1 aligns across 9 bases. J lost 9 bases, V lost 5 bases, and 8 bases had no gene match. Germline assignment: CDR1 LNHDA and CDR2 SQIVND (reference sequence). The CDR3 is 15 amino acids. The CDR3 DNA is TGTGCCAGTAGTGCCGGGACAGGGATCTTTTCACCCCTCCACTTT. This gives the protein CASSAGTGIFSPLHF.

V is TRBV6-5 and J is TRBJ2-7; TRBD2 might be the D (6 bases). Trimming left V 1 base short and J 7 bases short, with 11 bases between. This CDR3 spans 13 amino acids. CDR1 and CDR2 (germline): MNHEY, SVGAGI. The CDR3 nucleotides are TGTGCCAGCAGTTACTTCACGGCGGGGGAGCAGTACTTC. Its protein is CASSYFTAGEQYF.

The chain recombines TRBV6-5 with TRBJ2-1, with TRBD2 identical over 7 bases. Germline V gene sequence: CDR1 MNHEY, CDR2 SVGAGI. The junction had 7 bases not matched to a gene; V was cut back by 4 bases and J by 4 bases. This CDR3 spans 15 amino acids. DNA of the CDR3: TGTGCCAGCAGTTCATCCGGGACTACGTACAATGAGCAGTTCTTC. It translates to CASSSSGTTYNEQFF.

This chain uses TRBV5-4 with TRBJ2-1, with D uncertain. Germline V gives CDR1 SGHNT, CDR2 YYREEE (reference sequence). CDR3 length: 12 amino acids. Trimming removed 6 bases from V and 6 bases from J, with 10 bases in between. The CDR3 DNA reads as TGTGCCAGCAACTTCGGTACCAATGAGCAGTTCTTC. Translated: CASNFGTNEQFF.

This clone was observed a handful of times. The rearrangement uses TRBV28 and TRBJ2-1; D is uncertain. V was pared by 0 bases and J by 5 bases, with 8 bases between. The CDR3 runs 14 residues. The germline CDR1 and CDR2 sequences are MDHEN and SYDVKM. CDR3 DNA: TGTGCCAGCAGTTTATGGGGCAGTAACAATGAGCAGTTCTTC. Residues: CASSLWGSNNEQFF.

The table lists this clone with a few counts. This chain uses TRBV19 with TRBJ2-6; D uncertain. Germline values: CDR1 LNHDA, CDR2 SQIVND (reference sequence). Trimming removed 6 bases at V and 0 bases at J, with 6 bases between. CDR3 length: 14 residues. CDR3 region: CASRSVSGANVLTF. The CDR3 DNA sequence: TGTGCCAGTAGATCGGTCTCTGGGGCCAACGTCCTGACTTTC.

The CDR3 loop reads CASSIRSRKNYGYTF. CDR3 DNA sequence: TGTGCCAGTAGTATAAGAAGCAGGAAAAACTATGGCTACACCTTC. The V gene is TRBV19, the J gene TRBJ1-2; no clear D gene. Germline V gene sequence: CDR1 LNHDA, CDR2 SQIVND (reference sequence). This CDR3 contains 15 residues. The V end was cut by 2 bases, the J end by 2 bases, with 12 bases between.

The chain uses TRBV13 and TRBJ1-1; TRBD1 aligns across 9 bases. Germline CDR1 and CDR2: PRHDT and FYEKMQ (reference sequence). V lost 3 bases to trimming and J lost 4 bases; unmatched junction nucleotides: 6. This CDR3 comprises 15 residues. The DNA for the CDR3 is TGTGCCAGCAGCTTCGGGGACAGGGAATCCACTGAAGCTTTCTTT. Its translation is CASSFGDRESTEAFF.

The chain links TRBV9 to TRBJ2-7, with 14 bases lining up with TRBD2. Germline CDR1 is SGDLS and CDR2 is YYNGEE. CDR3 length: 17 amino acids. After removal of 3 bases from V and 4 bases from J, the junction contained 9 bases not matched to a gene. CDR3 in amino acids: CASSGTPGLAGVYEQYF. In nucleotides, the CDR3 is TGTGCCAGCAGCGGGACGCCGGGACTAGCGGGAGTTTACGAGCAGTACTTC. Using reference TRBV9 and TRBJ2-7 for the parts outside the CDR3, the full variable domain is DSGVTQTPKHLITATGQRVTLRCSPRSGDLSVYWYQQSLDQGLQFLIQYYNGEERAKGNILERFSAQQFPDLHSELNLSSLELGDSALYFCASSGTPGLAGVYEQYFGPGTRLTVT.

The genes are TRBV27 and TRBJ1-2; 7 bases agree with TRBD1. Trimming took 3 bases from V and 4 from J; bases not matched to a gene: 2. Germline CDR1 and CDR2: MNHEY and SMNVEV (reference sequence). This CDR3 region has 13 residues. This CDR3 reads CASSFDRAYGYTF. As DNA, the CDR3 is TGTGCCAGCAGTTTTGACAGGGCCTATGGCTACACCTTC.